The clone carrying this T cell receptor (beta chain) was seen a single time. Its antigen is not known. The entry originates in a study of radiotherapy plus CTLA-4 blockade in lung cancer. Across the study: Objective responses emerged in about 20% of patients, and 30% to 40% attained disease control.

Overall study results and limits: In blood, early T cell clone dynamics reportedly predicted response best, together with interferon-beta. Blood-borne expansion of tumor-derived TCR clones followed radiotherapy plus ipilimumab.

TCRdb's copy holds only in-frame clones and misses some; the assay was immunoSEQ multiplex PCR. Counted here are over 85,000 clones, 85% to 90% occurring once; the ten biggest clones make up approximately 5%. Those with chemo-refractory metastatic non-small-cell lung cancer were treated with focal radiation combined with CTLA-4 blockade using ipilimumab. Germline V CDR1 and CDR2: LNHNV, YYDKDF (reference sequence). The CDR3 has 12 amino acids. Trimming stripped 5 bases from V and 1 base from J, with 5 bases between. The sequence derives from a human donor with non-small cell lung cancer that progressed on radiotherapy plus ipilimumab. The gene calls are TRBV15 and TRBJ1-1; no clear D. Sequenced here: peripheral blood, sampled from a patient treated with radiotherapy plus ipilimumab. CDR3 protein: CATSGTNTEAFF. In DNA form, the CDR3 reads TGTGCCACCAGCGGAACGAACACTGAAGCTTTCTTT.